A single sample gave rise to the 32 T cell receptor beta chains below, sequenced in a study of T cells expressing NK-cell markers. TCRdb re-called the 5' RACE reads and gives one entry per CDR3 protein, without DNA. Its table lists some 140,000 distinct CDR3 sequences. Sequenced material: blood T cells: a sorted CD56 or NKG2C T cell subset, CD4+ or CD8+ T cells, or bulk PBMC T cells (not recorded which). These TCRs come from a woman aged 50 to 60 in good health.

The V call is TRBV4-1, the J call TRBJ1-1; absent DNA, TCRdb's TRBD1 call cannot be checked. Germline V gene data show CDR1 as MGHRA and CDR2 as YSYEKL. The CDR3 spans 16 residues. This CDR3 is CASSQGAGAMNTEAFF.

J is TRBJ2-7 and V is TRBV4-1; the TCRdb D gene call, TRBD2, has no DNA to confirm it. In germline, CDR1 is MGHRA, CDR2 YSYEKL. The CDR3 runs 18 residues. CDR3 residues: CASSHGTSAEPGIYEQYF.

This CDR3 reads CASSLVISGRETQYF. The chain uses TRBV11-2 and TRBJ2-5; TCRdb's D call, TRBD2, is unchecked because there is no DNA. The germline V gene has CDR1 SGHAT and CDR2 FQNNGV. CDR3 size: 15 residues. Based on the CDR3 plus reference TRBV11-2 and TRBJ2-5, the full variable domain is EAGVAQSPRYKIIEKRQSVAFWCNPISGHATLYWYQQILGQGPKLLIQFQNNGVVDDSQLPKDRFSAERLKGVDSTLKIQPAKLEDSAVYLCASSLVISGRETQYFGPGTRLLVL.

The V gene is TRBV7-9, the J gene TRBJ2-5; TCRdb names TRBD1, which stays unverified in the absence of DNA. Germline values: CDR1 SEHNR, CDR2 FQNEAQ (reference sequence). The CDR3 is 14 amino acids. The CDR3 loop is CASSGGTAQETQYF.

V usage is TRBV19 and J usage is TRBJ2-1; as DNA is missing, the TRBD2 call by TCRdb cannot be tested. CDR3 length: 14 residues. CDR1 and CDR2 from the germline V gene are LNHDA and SQIVND (reference sequence). Here the CDR3 reads CASSIVRGLNEQFF.

The CDR3 sequence: CASSQGSSPSTDTQYF. This chain links TRBV4-1 with TRBJ2-3; with no DNA, the TCRdb D assignment of TRBD2 cannot be verified. The CDR3 consists of 16 residues. In germline, CDR1 is MGHRA, CDR2 YSYEKL.

The chain has TRBV12-3 or TRBV12-4 and TRBJ1-2. The CDR3 is 15 amino acids. The CDR3 loop is CASRGTGPLNYGYTF.

The genes are TRBV27 and TRBJ1-2; TCRdb's D call of TRBD1 is untestable without DNA. The CDR3 runs to 14 residues. Germline V lookup: CDR1 MNHEY, CDR2 SMNVEV (reference sequence). The chain's CDR3 is CASSAGTGWDGYTF.

The rearrangement joins TRBV6-2 or TRBV6-3 to TRBJ2-1; TCRdb names TRBD1, which stays unverified in the absence of DNA. There are 16 residues in the CDR3. Germline assignment: CDR1 MNHEY and CDR2 SVGEGT. CDR3 protein: CASSYPQGATYNEQFF.

The V and J genes are TRBV27 and TRBJ2-2; TCRdb's assignment of TRBD1 cannot be checked, as there is no DNA. The CDR3 is 13 residues long. Per germline, CDR1 MNHEY and CDR2 SMNVEV (reference sequence). Here the CDR3 reads CASSSTGPGELFF.

The V gene is TRBV14, the J gene TRBJ2-4; the TCRdb call, TRBD1, lacks DNA for checking. This CDR3 comprises 14 residues. CDR1 and CDR2 from the germline V gene are SGHDN and FVKESK. CDR3 protein: CASSQAGERDNLYF.

The chain has TRBV20-1 and TRBJ2-1; absent DNA, TCRdb's TRBD2 call cannot be checked. The CDR3 is 14 amino acids. Germline-derived CDR1 and CDR2 are DFQATT and SNEGSKA (reference sequence). The CDR3 loop is CSARSLPSENEQFF.

J is TRBJ2-5 and V is TRBV6-5; TCRdb designates TRBD1, a call that cannot be tested without DNA. This CDR3 spans 15 amino acids. Germline loops: CDR1 MNHEY, CDR2 SVGAGI. CDR3 loop: CASASWGQLRETQYF.

This chain uses TRBV7-9 with TRBJ2-5; TCRdb outputs TRBD1, but without DNA this stays unchecked. The CDR3 extends over 16 amino acids. Germline values: CDR1 SEHNR, CDR2 FQNEAQ (reference sequence). This CDR3 is CASSSMLRDNQETQYF.

The chain is built from TRBV20-1 and TRBJ2-1; TCRdb lists TRBD2, though no DNA is available to test this call. The CDR3 totals 13 residues. From germline, CDR1 is DFQATT and CDR2 SNEGSKA (reference sequence). CDR3 sequence reads: CSLGASGMNEQFF.

The CDR3 loop reads CASSEAGRAQETQYF. V gene TRBV2 combines with J gene TRBJ2-5; TCRdb selects TRBD2, and the lack of DNA leaves this call unchecked. Germline V gene lookup returns CDR1 SNHLY and CDR2 FYNNEI. This CDR3 is 15 amino acids long.

The genes are TRBV15 and TRBJ2-1. The CDR3 spans 15 residues. Germline loops: CDR1 LNHNV, CDR2 YYDKDF (reference sequence). CDR3 in amino acids: CATTRGPVGYNEQFF.

This chain uses TRBV16 with TRBJ2-3; without DNA, the TCRdb call of TRBD2 cannot be checked. There are 18 residues in the CDR3. Germline CDR1 and CDR2: KGHSY and FQNENV. The CDR3 loop is CASSQSPLAGENTDTQYF.

This chain connects TRBV11-2 to TRBJ2-1; no DNA is available, so the TRBD2 call from TCRdb remains unchecked. CDR1 is SGHAT, CDR2 FQNNGV, per germline. CDR3 length: 22 residues. The CDR3 spells CASSLGGGAGTSGRVSYNEQFF.

The genes are TRBV4-1 and TRBJ2-7. The CDR3 is 13 residues long. Germline lookup yields CDR1 MGHRA and CDR2 YSYEKL. CDR3 sequence reads: CASSPGLKREQYF.

The V call is TRBV7-2, the J call TRBJ2-5; TCRdb returns TRBD2, unconfirmable since there is no DNA. Germline V gene sequence: CDR1 SGHTA, CDR2 FQGNSA. This CDR3 has 18 residues. CDR3 amino acids: CASSTPVTSGMVQETQYF.

The chain joins TRBV12-3 or TRBV12-4 to TRBJ2-7. The CDR3 extends over 15 amino acids. Here the CDR3 reads CASSSYLDRSYEQYF.

The chain carries TRBV19 and TRBJ2-2. CDR1 is LNHDA and CDR2 is SQIVND in the germline V gene (reference sequence). The CDR3 totals 13 residues. This CDR3 reads CASTEWDTGELFF.

The rearrangement uses TRBV20-1 and TRBJ1-2; TCRdb proposes TRBD1, but this gene call is untestable without DNA. The germline V gene encodes CDR1 DFQATT and CDR2 SNEGSKA (reference sequence). CDR3 length: 14 amino acids. CDR3 region: CSAVGGQGTYGYTF.

This sequence joins TRBV4-1 and TRBJ1-2. The CDR3 contains 15 residues. Germline CDR1 reads MGHRA; CDR2 reads YSYEKL. The CDR3 loop reads CASSHLHSNLYGYTF.

The rearrangement uses TRBV7-9 and TRBJ2-5; as DNA is missing, the TRBD1 call by TCRdb cannot be tested. The CDR3 is made up of 13 amino acids. Germline CDR1 SEHNR, CDR2 FQNEAQ (reference sequence). CDR3 sequence reads: CASGTGGEETQYF.

The chain's CDR3 is CASSYDRTGTQSPNEQYF. The chain joins TRBV6-2 or TRBV6-3 to TRBJ2-7; the D call of TRBD1 rests on TCRdb alone, since no DNA is present to check it. CDR3 size: 18 residues. Germline CDR1 is MNHEY and CDR2 is SVGEGT.

The chain recombines TRBV7-8 with TRBJ2-7. The CDR3 runs to 14 residues. Per germline, CDR1 SGHVS and CDR2 FQNEAQ. The CDR3 spells CASSLVAEVYEQYF. Using reference TRBV7-8 and TRBJ2-7 for the parts outside the CDR3, the full variable domain is GAGVSQSPRYKVAKRGQDVALRCDPISGHVSLFWYQQALGQGPEFLTYFQNEAQLDKSGLPSDRFFAERPEGSVSTLKIQRTQQEDSAVYLCASSLVAEVYEQYFGPGTRLTVT.

The genes are TRBV5-1 and TRBJ2-7; with no DNA, the TCRdb D assignment of TRBD2 cannot be verified. Germline CDR1 and CDR2: SGHRS and YFSETQ. This CDR3 region has 16 residues. The chain's CDR3 is CASSFLTREVPYEQYF.

V is TRBV24-1 and J is TRBJ2-1; TCRdb outputs TRBD2, but without DNA this stays unchecked. Germline values: CDR1 KGHDR, CDR2 SFDVKD. The CDR3 consists of 15 residues. The CDR3 spells CATSDSEGIFNEQFF.

This chain links TRBV7-3 with TRBJ2-7; without DNA, the TCRdb call of TRBD1 cannot be checked. CDR1 SGHTA and CDR2 FQGTGA come from the germline V gene. The CDR3 has 13 amino acids. CDR3 loop: CASSLGGDREQYF.

This chain joins TRBV11-2 and TRBJ2-5; TCRdb designates TRBD2, a call that cannot be tested without DNA. The CDR3 contains 19 residues. The germline gives CDR1 SGHAT, CDR2 FQNNGV. CDR3 region: CASSLGFRASGREQETQYF.